A selection of T cell receptor beta chains follows, all from one sample in a study of identical twins. TCRdb independently ran MiXCR on the 5' RACE reads; one entry per CDR3 protein. Found here are around 340,000 distinct CDR3 sequences, around 9% of them singletons; the top ten hold roughly 8.9%. Material: naive T cells sorted from blood. These receptors were taken from a woman aged 50 to 60 in good health. Each CDR3 is given with its conserved first and last residue. A D gene is named only where the DNA matches it firmly. Where a row states a size, it is once, few, many or the class of an expanded clone; other rows omit it.

TRBV7-2,-,many,TRBJ2-4,TGTGCCAGCACCCCAGGTGGGGCCAAAAACATTCAGTACTTC,CASTPGGAKNIQYF
TRBV12-3/TRBV12-4,-,-,TRBJ1-1,TGTGCCAGCAGAATAGGGCGCCAAGGGTACACTGAAGCTTTCTTT,CASRIGRQGYTEAFF
TRBV7-9,-,few,TRBJ1-2,TGTGCCAGCATCCCCGACCGGGGCCTAGGTGGCTACACCTTC,CASIPDRGLGGYTF
TRBV19,TRBD1,few,TRBJ1-5,TGTGCCAGTAGTACCGGACAGGGGCTTCAGCCCCAGCATTTT,CASSTGQGLQPQHF
TRBV30,TRBD2,few,TRBJ2-1,TGTGCCTGGAGTACTAGCGTTTACAATGAGCAGTTCTTC,CAWSTSVYNEQFF
TRBV29-1,-,many,TRBJ1-2,TGCAGCGTTTACGATGATGGCTACACCTTC,CSVYDDGYTF
TRBV5-4,TRBD2,few,TRBJ2-3,TGTGCCAGCAGCTCGCCCAAAGGACTAGTACAGTATTTT,CASSSPKGLVQYF
TRBV15,-,-,TRBJ1-1,TGTGCCACCAGCAGAGTGCGGGGGAGCACTGAAGCTTTCTTT,CATSRVRGSTEAFF
TRBV7-2,-,-,TRBJ2-2,TGTGCCAGCAGCACCCCAGGGCAGGTCAACACCGGGGAGCTGTTTTTT,CASSTPGQVNTGELFF
TRBV14,-,-,TRBJ2-5,TGTGCCAGCAGCCCAGCGTTGGTAAGAGAGACCCAGTACTTC,CASSPALVRETQYF
TRBV5-1,-,-,TRBJ2-3,TGCGCCAGCAGCTCGACAGCAGGGACAGATACGCAGTATTTT,CASSSTAGTDTQYF
TRBV7-3,-,many,TRBJ1-6,TGTGCCAGCAGCCGACCGACTAATTCACCCCTCCACTTT,CASSRPTNSPLHF
TRBV12-3/TRBV12-4,-,-,TRBJ2-3,TGTGCCAGCAGTTTCTCCCCCGTTGGCGCGCCGTATTTT,CASSFSPVGAPYF
TRBV27,TRBD1,few,TRBJ1-1,TGTGCCAGCAGTTTCCAGGGGGCTAGGGCTGAAGCTTTCTTT,CASSFQGARAEAFF
TRBV6-6,-,-,TRBJ2-1,TGTGCCAGCAGTTACTTCCTTGGACTTAGCTCCTACAATGAGCAGTTCTTC,CASSYFLGLSSYNEQFF
TRBV12-3/TRBV12-4,TRBD1,-,TRBJ2-1,TGTGCCAGCACCGAGGGACAGGGGGTCTACAATGAGCAGTTCTTC,CASTEGQGVYNEQFF
TRBV19,TRBD2,few,TRBJ2-1,TGTGCCAGTAGTAAACTAGCGGGAGGGTGGAATGAGCAGTTCTTC,CASSKLAGGWNEQFF
TRBV11-2,TRBD1,-,TRBJ1-1,TGTGCCAGCAGACCGACAGGGAGAGCTTTCTTT,CASRPTGRAFF
TRBV9,-,-,TRBJ2-5,TGTGCCAGCAGCGTAGCGGTAGCGGTCCAAGAGACCCAGTACTTC,CASSVAVAVQETQYF